Presented here are 21 T cell receptor beta chains from one specimen sequenced in a study of metastatic and nonmetastatic thyroid tumors. Until they underwent thyroid surgery, no patient had received any treatment. TCRdb reassembled clones from the PCR reads with MiXCR. The sample includes tens of thousands of clones, about 13% of them seen just once. Source material: blood. Source of these receptors: a female donor with papillary thyroid cancer or a benign thyroid nodule (not recorded which). Some clones in this sample may be carry-over from other donors' samples.

Of note for this clone: A much larger clone lies a single base off, so this may be a read error. CDR3 loop: CASSVARGTSSPLHF. The CDR3 coding sequence is TGTGCCAGCAGCGTAGCGCGGGGAACTAGTTCACCCCTCCACTTT. The V gene is TRBV9, the J gene TRBJ1-6; no firm D call. V lost 0 bases to trimming and J lost 9 bases, with 13 bases between them. The germline V gene encodes CDR1 SGDLS and CDR2 YYNGEE. The CDR3 totals 15 residues.

Many counts were recorded for this clone. No conserved phenylalanine or tryptophan ends this CDR3, so it is likely a read error. The J gene is TRBJ1-5, the V gene TRBV12-3 or TRBV12-4; TRBD1 aligns across 7 bases. The CDR3 is 14 residues long. J gave up 1 base and V 6 bases, and 3 bases lay outside the gene matches. CDR3 residues: CASSKTGSNQPQHL. DNA of the CDR3: TGTGCCAGCAGCAAGACAGGGAGCAATCAGCCCCAGCATCTT.

This clone was counted many times. The chain recombines TRBV30 with TRBJ1-1, with D possibly being TRBD1 (5 bases). This CDR3 region has 14 residues. Germline lookup yields CDR1 GTSNPN and CDR2 SVGIG (reference sequence). V was pared by 2 bases and J by 8 bases, with 18 bases between. Written as DNA, the CDR3 is TGTGCCTGGAGTTATAAGGGGTACCGATCCGAAGCTTTCTTT. Translating it yields CAWSYKGYRSEAFF. The whole variable domain, filled in from reference TRBV30 and TRBJ1-1, reads SQTIHQWPATLVQPVGSPLSLECTVEGTSNPNLYWYRQAAGRGLQLLFYSVGIGQISSEVPQNLSASRPQDRQFILSSKKLLLSDSGFYLCAWSYKGYRSEAFFGQGTRLTVV.

This clone appeared many times. V gene TRBV4-2 combines with J gene TRBJ2-7, with 9 bases that match TRBD2. Germline CDR1 LGHNA, CDR2 YNFKEQ. This CDR3 has 16 amino acids. J gave up 3 bases and V 1 base, and 7 bases lay outside the gene matches. The DNA of the CDR3 is TGTGCCAGCAGCCAAGCCACAGTAGCGGGAGTCTACGAGCAGTACTTC. Amino acid sequence: CASSQATVAGVYEQYF.

This clone was detected many times. The chain combines TRBV11-3 with TRBJ1-1; D is ambiguous. Germline V lookup: CDR1 SGHNT, CDR2 YENEEA. V was trimmed by 0 bases and J by 1 base, leaving 6 bases between them. This CDR3 has 14 amino acids. The chain's CDR3 is CASSLDQGNTEAFF. CDR3 bases: TGTGCCAGCAGCTTAGATCAAGGGAACACTGAAGCTTTCTTT. Together with reference TRBV11-3 and TRBJ1-1, the CDR3 gives the full variable domain: EAGVVQSPRYKIIEKKQPVAFWCNPISGHNTLYWYLQNLGQGPELLIRYENEEAVDDSQLPKDRFSAERLKGVDSTLKIQPAELGDSAVYLCASSLDQGNTEAFFGQGTRLTVV.

A word on this clone: Since a much larger clone is just one base distant, this may be a read error. The rearrangement links TRBV18 to TRBJ2-3; 9 bases agree with TRBD2. The CDR3 is 16 amino acids. In germline, CDR1 is KGHSH, CDR2 LQKENI. CDR3 sequence: CANSPSSGASTDTQYF. CDR3 in DNA: TGTGCCAACTCACCATCTAGCGGGGCTAGCACAGATACGCAGTATTTT.

On this clone itself: A much larger clone lies one base from this, so it may be a read error. The V gene is TRBV19, the J gene TRBJ1-5; no definite D call. CDR1 is LNHDA, CDR2 SQIVND, per germline (reference sequence). The CDR3 is 14 amino acids. The CDR3 DNA follows: TGTGCCAGTCGGGGTCATGTGAGCAATCAGCCCCAGCATTTC. This gives the protein CASRGHVSNQPQHF.

The sample holds a few counts of this clone. A read error may explain this, as a much larger clone is one base away. This chain joins TRBV19 and TRBJ2-2; D gene uncertain. CDR3 length: 15 amino acids. From germline, CDR1 is LNHDA and CDR2 SQIVND (reference sequence). The CDR3 nucleotides read TGTGCCAGTAGTTTAGACGGCTCGTGCACCGGGGAGCTGTTTTTT. It yields the protein CASSLDGSCTGELFF.

This clone appeared many times. This chain connects TRBV2 to TRBJ1-5; TRBD1 aligns across 9 bases. The J segment lost 5 bases and the V segment lost 4 bases, leaving 6 bases of the junction unmatched. CDR1 is SNHLY and CDR2 is FYNNEI in the germline V gene. The CDR3 length is 15 residues. The CDR3 DNA reads TGTGCCAGCAGTGTGGGACAGGGACCTTATCAGCCCCAGCATTTT. Its protein is CASSVGQGPYQPQHF.

This chain connects TRBV3-1 to TRBJ2-6; no definite D call. V lost 4 bases to trimming and J lost 2 bases, with 9 bases between them. The CDR3 runs to 15 residues. The germline V gene has CDR1 LGHDT and CDR2 YNNKEL (reference sequence). CDR3: CASSPVRTGANVLTF. As DNA, the CDR3 is TGTGCCAGCAGCCCGGTGCGGACTGGGGCCAACGTCCTGACTTTC.

This clone has ten or more counts. This rearrangement joins TRBV9 to TRBJ1-6; D ambiguous. Germline V gene data show CDR1 as SGDLS and CDR2 as YYNGEE. CDR3 length: 13 residues. Trimming left V 0 bases short and J 10 bases short, with 8 bases between. Here the CDR3 DNA reads TGTGCCAGCAGCGTAGGGACCGGCTCACCCCTCCACTTT. It codes for CASSVGTGSPLHF.

At least ten counts were recorded for this clone. The chain joins TRBV28 to TRBJ1-2; D is unresolved. Per the germline V gene, CDR1 is MDHEN and CDR2 is SYDVKM. The germline V and J ends were trimmed by 6 bases and 1 base, with 12 bases remaining between them. This CDR3 is 14 amino acids long. The DNA for the CDR3 is TGTGCCAGCAGGACCGGGGTTATTAACTATGGCTACACCTTC. Protein: CASRTGVINYGYTF.

This clone was picked up many times. This chain joins TRBV25-1 and TRBJ2-7; 8 nucleotides match TRBD1. The CDR3 loop spans 15 amino acids. The germline gives CDR1 MGHDK, CDR2 SYGVNS. V lost 3 bases, J lost 4 bases, and 8 bases stayed unmatched. The CDR3 reads CASSETNRGVYEQYF. DNA of the CDR3: TGTGCCAGCAGTGAGACGAACAGGGGGGTGTACGAGCAGTACTTC.

The chain uses TRBV30 and TRBJ2-7; D is perhaps TRBD1 or TRBD2 (6 bases each). Germline V CDR1 and CDR2: GTSNPN, SVGIG (reference sequence). The CDR3 consists of 15 residues. V shed 0 bases and J shed 5 bases, with 17 bases lying between them. The CDR3 bases are TGTGCCTGGAGTGTGGGGGGCAGGGGCGGGCACGAGCAGTACTTC. Its protein is CAWSVGGRGGHEQYF.

There are many counts of this clone. This rearrangement joins TRBV3-1 to TRBJ2-1; TRBD2 is a possible D gene (5 bases). The CDR3 extends over 16 amino acids. The V gene lost 1 base and the J gene lost 4 bases, with 14 bases spanning the gap. CDR1 and CDR2 (germline): LGHDT, YNNKEL (reference sequence). CDR3 in amino acids: CASSQGPTSGYNEQFF. CDR3 in DNA: TGTGCCAGCAGCCAAGGGCCTACTAGTGGGTACAATGAGCAGTTCTTC.

This clone was recorded many times. V gene TRBV2 combines with J gene TRBJ1-1; 7 nucleotides align to TRBD1. The CDR3 has 14 residues. Germline CDR1 SNHLY, CDR2 FYNNEI. As DNA, the CDR3 is TGTGCGACTTCCAACAGGGGAGGTGGCACTGAAGCTTTCTTT. Translating it yields CATSNRGGGTEAFF. Variable domain in full (rest from reference TRBV2 and TRBJ1-1): EPEVTQTPSHQVTQMGQEVILRCVPISNHLYFYWYRQILGQKVEFLVSFYNNEISEKSEIFDDQFSVERPDGSNFTLKIRSTKLEDSAMYFCATSNRGGGTEAFFGQGTRLTVV.

In its sample, this clone was seen many times. This chain uses TRBV4-1 with TRBJ1-1, with TRBD1 matching over 7 bases. This CDR3 has 14 residues. Germline trimming cut 3 bases from V and 5 bases from J; bases unmatched to any gene: 6. Germline CDR1 MGHRA, CDR2 YSYEKL. The DNA for the CDR3 is TGCGCCAGCAGCCAGTACAGGGGATGGACTGAAGCTTTCTTT. It is translated as CASSQYRGWTEAFF.

This clone was counted at least ten times. The V gene is TRBV20-1, the J gene TRBJ1-5; D gene ambiguous. V lost 0 bases and J 5 bases, leaving 17 bases between the germline ends. CDR3 length: 16 residues. Germline CDR1 is DFQATT and CDR2 is SNEGSKA (reference sequence). CDR3 region: CSARDLVRSPDQPQHF. CDR3 bases: TGCAGTGCTAGAGATCTTGTTAGGAGCCCGGATCAGCCCCAGCATTTT.

The table lists this clone with many counts. The chain combines TRBV6-1 with TRBJ1-2, with 9 bases fitting TRBD1. The junction had 11 bases not matched to a gene; V was cut back by 5 bases and J by 10 bases. The V gene's germline CDR1 is MNHNS and CDR2 SASEGT. This CDR3 has 14 amino acids. The DNA for the CDR3 is TGTGCCAGCAGTTCAACGACAGGGGGTAAACACTACACCTTC. It yields the protein CASSSTTGGKHYTF.

This clone was counted at least ten times. This chain uses TRBV2 with TRBJ2-3; 7 nucleotides align to TRBD2. Germline V lookup: CDR1 SNHLY, CDR2 FYNNEI. The CDR3 length is 14 residues. With 7 bases clipped from V and 4 bases from J, the junction kept 8 bases outside the gene matches. The CDR3 region is CASMREIGADTQYF. For the CDR3, the DNA is TGTGCCAGCATGCGGGAGATCGGCGCAGATACGCAGTATTTT. Combining the CDR3 with reference TRBV2 and TRBJ2-3 gives the whole variable domain EPEVTQTPSHQVTQMGQEVILRCVPISNHLYFYWYRQILGQKVEFLVSFYNNEISEKSEIFDDQFSVERPDGSNFTLKIRSTKLEDSAMYFCASMREIGADTQYFGPGTRLTVL.

This clone showed up many times. A read error may account for a junction end that differs from germline. The chain carries TRBV5-6 and TRBJ2-1; 11 bases agree with TRBD2. The CDR3 sequence is 12 residues long. Germline V gives CDR1 SGHDT, CDR2 YYEEEE. The CDR3 nucleotides are TGTGCCAGCAGCTTGGCCGGGACTAGCGGCCCCTTC. Translated, it gives CASSLAGTSGPF.